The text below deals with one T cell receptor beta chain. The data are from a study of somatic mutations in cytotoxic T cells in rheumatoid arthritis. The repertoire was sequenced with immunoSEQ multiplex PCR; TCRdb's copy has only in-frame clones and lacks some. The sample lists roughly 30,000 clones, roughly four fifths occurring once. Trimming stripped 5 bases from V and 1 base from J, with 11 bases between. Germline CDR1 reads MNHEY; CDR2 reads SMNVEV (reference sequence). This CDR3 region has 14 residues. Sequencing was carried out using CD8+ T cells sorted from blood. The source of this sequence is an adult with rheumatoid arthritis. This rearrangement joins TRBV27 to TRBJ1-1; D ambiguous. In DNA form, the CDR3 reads TGTGCCAGCAGTCAAGACGGAGCGAACACTGAAGCTTTCTTT. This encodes CASSQDGANTEAFF.